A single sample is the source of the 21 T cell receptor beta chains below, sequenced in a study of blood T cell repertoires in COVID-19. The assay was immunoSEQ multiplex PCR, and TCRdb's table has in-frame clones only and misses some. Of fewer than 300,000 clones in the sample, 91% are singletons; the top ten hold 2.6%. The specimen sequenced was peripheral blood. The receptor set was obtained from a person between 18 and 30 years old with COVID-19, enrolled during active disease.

CDR3 coding DNA: TGTGCCAGCAGTTCACTATACAGGAGTGCGGCTATGGGTGGCTACACCTTC. Protein: CASSSLYRSAAMGGYTF. The V call is TRBV27, the J call TRBJ1-2; possibly TRBD1 for D (5 bases). Trimming took off 4 bases at V and 7 bases at J, with 25 bases between the two ends. Germline loops: CDR1 MNHEY, CDR2 SMNVEV (reference sequence). This CDR3 is 17 amino acids long.

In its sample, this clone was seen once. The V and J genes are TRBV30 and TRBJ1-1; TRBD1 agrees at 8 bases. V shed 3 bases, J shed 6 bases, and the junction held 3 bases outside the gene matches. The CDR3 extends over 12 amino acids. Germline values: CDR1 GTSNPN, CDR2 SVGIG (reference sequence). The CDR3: CAWRSGGPEAFF. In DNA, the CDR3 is TGTGCCTGGAGGTCAGGGGGCCCTGAAGCTTTCTTT.

The CDR3 DNA reads TGCGCCAGCAGCCCACGCCAATCCAGATACGAGCAGTACTTC. This sequence encodes CASSPRQSRYEQYF. The J gene is TRBJ2-7, the V gene TRBV4-1; no reliable D call. V shed 4 bases and J shed 4 bases, with 14 bases lying between them. The CDR3 is 14 residues long. Germline V lookup: CDR1 MGHRA, CDR2 YSYEKL.

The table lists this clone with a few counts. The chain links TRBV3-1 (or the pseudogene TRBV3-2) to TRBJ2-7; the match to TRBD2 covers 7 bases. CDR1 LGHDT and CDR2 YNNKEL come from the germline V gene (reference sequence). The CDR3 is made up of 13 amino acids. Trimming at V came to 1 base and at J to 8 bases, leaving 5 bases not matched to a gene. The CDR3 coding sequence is TGTGCCAGCAGCCAAGGGGACTACGTTCAGCAGTACTTC. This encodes CASSQGDYVQQYF.

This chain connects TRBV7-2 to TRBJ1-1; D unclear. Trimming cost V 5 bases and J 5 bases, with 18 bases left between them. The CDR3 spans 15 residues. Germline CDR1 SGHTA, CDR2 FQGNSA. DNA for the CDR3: TGTGCCAGCAGCCACCAGACCCTCCTGAGGACTGAAGCTTTCTTT. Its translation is CASSHQTLLRTEAFF.

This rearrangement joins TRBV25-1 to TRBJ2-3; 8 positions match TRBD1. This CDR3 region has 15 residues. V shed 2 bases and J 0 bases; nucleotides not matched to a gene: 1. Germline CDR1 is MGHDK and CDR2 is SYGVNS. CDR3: CASSEQGASTDTQYF. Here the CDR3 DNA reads TGTGCCAGCAGTGAACAGGGGGCTAGCACAGATACGCAGTATTTT.

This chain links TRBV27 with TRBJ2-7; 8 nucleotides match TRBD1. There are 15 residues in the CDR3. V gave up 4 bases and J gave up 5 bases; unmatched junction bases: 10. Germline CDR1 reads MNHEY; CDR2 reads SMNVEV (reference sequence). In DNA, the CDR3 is TGTGCCAGCAGTTCCCCCCGGACAGGGTACAACGAGCAGTACTTC. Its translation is CASSSPRTGYNEQYF.

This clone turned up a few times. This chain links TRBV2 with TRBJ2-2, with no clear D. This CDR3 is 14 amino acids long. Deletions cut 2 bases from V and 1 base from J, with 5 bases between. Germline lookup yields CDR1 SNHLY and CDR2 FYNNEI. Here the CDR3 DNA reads TGTGCCAGCAGTGAACCGGGGAACACCGGGGAGCTGTTTTTT. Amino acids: CASSEPGNTGELFF.

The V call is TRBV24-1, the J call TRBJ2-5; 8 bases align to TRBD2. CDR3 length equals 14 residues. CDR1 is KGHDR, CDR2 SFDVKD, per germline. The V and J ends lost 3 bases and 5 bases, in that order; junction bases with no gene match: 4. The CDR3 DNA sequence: TGTGCCACCAGTGATCCAGCGGGAGATGAGACCCAGTACTTC. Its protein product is CATSDPAGDETQYF.

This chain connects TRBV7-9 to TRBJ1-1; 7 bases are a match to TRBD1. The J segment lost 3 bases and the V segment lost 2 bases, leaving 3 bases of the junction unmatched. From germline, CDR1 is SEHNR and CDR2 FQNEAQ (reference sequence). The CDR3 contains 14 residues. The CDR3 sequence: CASSLLQGHTEAFF. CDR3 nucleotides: TGTGCCAGCAGCTTATTACAGGGGCACACTGAAGCTTTCTTT.

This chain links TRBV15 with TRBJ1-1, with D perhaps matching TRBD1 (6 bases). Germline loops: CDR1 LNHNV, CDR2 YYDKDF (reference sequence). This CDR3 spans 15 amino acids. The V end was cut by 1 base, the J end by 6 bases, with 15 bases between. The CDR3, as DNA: TGTGCCACCAGCAGAGCCCTACAGGGTGGCCCTGAAGCTTTCTTT. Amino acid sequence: CATSRALQGGPEAFF.

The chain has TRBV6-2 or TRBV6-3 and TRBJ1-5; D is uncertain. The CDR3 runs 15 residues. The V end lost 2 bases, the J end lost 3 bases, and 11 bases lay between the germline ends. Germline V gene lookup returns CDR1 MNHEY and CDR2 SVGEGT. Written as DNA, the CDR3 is TGTGCCAGCAGTTACGTCGGGAGATTCAATCAGCCCCAGCATTTT. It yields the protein CASSYVGRFNQPQHF.

Here the CDR3 reads CASTFGAGGTGELFF. CDR3 DNA: TGTGCCAGTACATTCGGGGCGGGAGGCACCGGGGAGCTGTTTTTT. This sequence joins TRBV19 and TRBJ2-2; 8 nucleotides agree with TRBD2. The CDR3 runs to 15 residues. In germline, CDR1 is LNHDA, CDR2 SQIVND (reference sequence). Trimming removed 7 bases from V and 4 bases from J; junction bases left unmatched: 8.

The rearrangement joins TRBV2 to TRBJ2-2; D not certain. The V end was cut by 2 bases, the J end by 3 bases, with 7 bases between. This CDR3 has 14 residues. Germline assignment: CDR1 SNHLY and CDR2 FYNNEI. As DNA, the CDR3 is TGTGCCAGCAGTGAATACCGGGACACCGGGGAGCTGTTTTTT. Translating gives CASSEYRDTGELFF.

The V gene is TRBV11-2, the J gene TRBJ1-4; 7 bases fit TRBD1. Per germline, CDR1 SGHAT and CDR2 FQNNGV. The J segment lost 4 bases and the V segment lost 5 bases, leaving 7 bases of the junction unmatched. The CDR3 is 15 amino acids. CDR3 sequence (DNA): TGTGCCAGCAGCCCAACCGGGACAGATAATGAAAAACTGTTTTTT. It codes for CASSPTGTDNEKLFF. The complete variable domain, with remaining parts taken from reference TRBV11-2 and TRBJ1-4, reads EAGVAQSPRYKIIEKRQSVAFWCNPISGHATLYWYQQILGQGPKLLIQFQNNGVVDDSQLPKDRFSAERLKGVDSTLKIQPAKLEDSAVYLCASSPTGTDNEKLFFGSGTQLSVL.

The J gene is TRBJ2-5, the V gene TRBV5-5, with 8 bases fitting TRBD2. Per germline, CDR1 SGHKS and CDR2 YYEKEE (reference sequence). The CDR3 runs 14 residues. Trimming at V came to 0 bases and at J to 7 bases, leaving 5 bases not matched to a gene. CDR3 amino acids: CASSLGAGGTTQYF. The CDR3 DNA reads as TGTGCCAGCAGCTTGGGGGCGGGGGGAACGACCCAGTACTTC.

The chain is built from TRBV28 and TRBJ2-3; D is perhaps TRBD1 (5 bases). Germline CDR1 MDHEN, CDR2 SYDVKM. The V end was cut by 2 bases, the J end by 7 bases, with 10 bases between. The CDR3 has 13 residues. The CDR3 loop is CASSLLTEYTQYF. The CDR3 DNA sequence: TGTGCCAGCAGTTTACTGACAGAGTATACGCAGTATTTT. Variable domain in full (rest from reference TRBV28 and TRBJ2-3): DVKVTQSSRYLVKRTGEKVFLECVQDMDHENMFWYRQDPGLGLRLIYFSYDVKMKEKGDIPEGYSVSREKKERFSLILESASTNQTSMYLCASSLLTEYTQYFGPGTRLTVL.

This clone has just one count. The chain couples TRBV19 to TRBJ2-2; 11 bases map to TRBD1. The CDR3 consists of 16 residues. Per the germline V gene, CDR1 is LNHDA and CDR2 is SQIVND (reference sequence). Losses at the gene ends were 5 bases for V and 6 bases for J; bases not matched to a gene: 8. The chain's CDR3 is CASSPPDRGPAGELFF. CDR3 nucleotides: TGTGCCAGTAGTCCCCCGGACAGGGGGCCCGCCGGGGAGCTGTTTTTT.

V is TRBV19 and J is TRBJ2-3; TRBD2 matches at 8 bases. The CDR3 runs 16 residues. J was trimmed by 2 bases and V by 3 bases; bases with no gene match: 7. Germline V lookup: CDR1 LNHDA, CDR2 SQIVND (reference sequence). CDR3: CASSMGTSGFTDTQYF. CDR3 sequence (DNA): TGTGCCAGTAGTATGGGTACTAGCGGTTTCACAGATACGCAGTATTTT.

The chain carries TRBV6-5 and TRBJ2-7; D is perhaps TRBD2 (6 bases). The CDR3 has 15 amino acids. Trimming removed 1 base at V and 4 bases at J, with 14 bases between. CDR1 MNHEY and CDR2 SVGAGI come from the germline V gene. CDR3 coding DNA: TGTGCCAGCAGTTACTATGCGGGGTTAGCTTACGAGCAGTACTTC. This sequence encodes CASSYYAGLAYEQYF.

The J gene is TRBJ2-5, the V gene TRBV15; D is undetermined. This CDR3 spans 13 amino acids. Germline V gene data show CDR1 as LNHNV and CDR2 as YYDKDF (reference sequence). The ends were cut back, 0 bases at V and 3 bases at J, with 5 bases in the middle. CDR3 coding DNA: TGTGCCACCAGCAGAGAACTCGAAGAGACCCAGTACTTC. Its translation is CATSRELEETQYF.